Shown below are 3 T cell receptor beta chains from a single sample sequenced in a study of breast tumors, draining lymph nodes, adjacent tissues. TCRdb itself ran the multiplex PCR reads through MiXCR, one entry per CDR3 protein. The sample lists more than 10,000 distinct CDR3 sequences, roughly two thirds seen once, with about two fifths in the top ten. The sample was tumor-adjacent breast tissue. These receptors came from a female donor with breast cancer. Some clones in this sample may be carry-over from other donors' samples.

The CDR3 coding sequence is TGTGCCAGCAGCTTAGCGGGGTGGACAACTAATGAAAAACTGTTTTTT. This encodes CASSLAGWTTNEKLFF. V gene TRBV7-9 combines with J gene TRBJ1-4; D gene unclear. The CDR3 extends over 16 amino acids. The V end lost 0 bases, the J end lost 0 bases, and 8 bases lay between the germline ends. The germline CDR1 and CDR2 sequences are SEHNR and FQNEAQ (reference sequence).

The chain links TRBV6-5 to TRBJ1-6; D gene unclear. Germline CDR1 reads MNHEY; CDR2 reads SVGAGI. The CDR3 runs 14 residues. Trimming pared 6 bases from V and 0 bases from J, leaving 6 bases between. In DNA form, the CDR3 reads TGTGCCAGCAGACGGAGCTCCTATAATTCACCCCTCCACTTT. This translates into CASRRSSYNSPLHF.

This clonotype was recorded at least ten times. Written as DNA, the CDR3 is TGTGCCAGTAAGCGACAGGGGGCGAGTAGCTATGGCTACACCTTC. Amino acid sequence: CASKRQGASSYGYTF. The chain is built from TRBV19 and TRBJ1-2; TRBD1 agrees at 10 bases. V shed 7 bases, J shed 4 bases, and the junction held 9 bases outside the gene matches. The germline gives CDR1 LNHDA, CDR2 SQIVND (reference sequence). CDR3 size: 15 residues.